This TCR beta chain was profiled in a study of blood T cell repertoires in COVID-19. Study-wide context: Whether acute or convalescent, the COVID-19 samples came from the United States, Italy and Spain. Sources were T cells, B-cell-depleted T cells, or PBMCs; the material itself was cDNA or gDNA.

The table came from immunoSEQ multiplex PCR; TCRdb's copy has only in-frame clones and leaves some out. The sample includes roughly 320,000 clones, roughly 90% of them seen just once. The Seattle site enrolled patients during active infection and followed them longitudinally. This CDR3 spans 15 amino acids. Trimming removed 5 bases from V and 5 bases from J, with 15 bases in between. Germline V CDR1 and CDR2: SEHNR, FQNEAQ (reference sequence). Sequencing was performed on peripheral blood. The receptor was derived from a woman in her twenties or thirties with COVID-19, enrolled during active disease. The chain recombines TRBV7-9 with TRBJ1-4; D call uncertain. This CDR3 is CASSRLEGWNEKLFF. In nucleotides, the CDR3 is TGTGCCAGCAGCCGTTTGGAGGGATGGAATGAAAAACTGTTTTTT.